This T cell receptor beta chain emerged from a study of T cells in localized non-small cell lung cancer. This clone has a handful of counts. Its cognate antigen is unknown. The germline V gene encodes CDR1 MNHNS and CDR2 SASEGT. This CDR3 contains 13 residues. The V and J ends lost 4 bases and 4 bases respectively, with 10 bases between them. Study-level findings and limits: Higher adjacent-lung clonality was associated with shorter survival. Appearing in adjacent lung were a median 57 of the top 100 tumor clones. Sequencing was limited to one tumor region, leaving the possibility of heterogeneity open. Uninvolved adjacent lung showed higher T cell clonality than tumor.

The table came from immunoSEQ multiplex PCR; TCRdb's copy has only in-frame clones and leaves some out. Of tens of thousands of clones listed, around 79% are singletons. The chain couples TRBV6-1 to TRBJ1-1; D ambiguous. This receptor was obtained from a male donor aged 60 or over with stage III squamous cell lung carcinoma. The material was peripheral blood, obtained before any cancer treatment. In nucleotides, the CDR3 is TGTGCCAGCAGTGTTGGAGAGGGCACTGAAGCTTTCTTT. This sequence encodes CASSVGEGTEAFF.